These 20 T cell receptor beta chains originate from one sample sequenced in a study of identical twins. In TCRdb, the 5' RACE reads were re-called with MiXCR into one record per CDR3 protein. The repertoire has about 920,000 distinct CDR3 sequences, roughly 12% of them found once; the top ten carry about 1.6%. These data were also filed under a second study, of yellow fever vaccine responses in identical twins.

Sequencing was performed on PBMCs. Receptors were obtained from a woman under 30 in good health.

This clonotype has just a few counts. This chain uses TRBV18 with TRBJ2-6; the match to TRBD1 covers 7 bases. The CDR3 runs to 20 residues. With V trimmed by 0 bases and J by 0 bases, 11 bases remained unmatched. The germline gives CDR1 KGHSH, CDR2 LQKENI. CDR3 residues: CASSPPAVLQGNSGANVLTF. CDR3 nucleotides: TGTGCCAGCTCACCACCGGCCGTCCTACAGGGGAACTCTGGGGCCAACGTCCTGACTTTC. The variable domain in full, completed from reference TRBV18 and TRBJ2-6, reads NAGVMQNPRHLVRRRGQEARLRCSPMKGHSHVYWYRQLPEEGLKFMVYLQKENIIDESGMPKERFSAEFPKEGPSILRIQQVVRGDSAAYFCASSPPAVLQGNSGANVLTFGAGSRLTVL.

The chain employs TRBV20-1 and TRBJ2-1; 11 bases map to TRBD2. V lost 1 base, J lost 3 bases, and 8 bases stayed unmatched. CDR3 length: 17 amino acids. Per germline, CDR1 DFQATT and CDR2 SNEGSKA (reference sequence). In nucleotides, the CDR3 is TGCAGTGCTAGAGGAGGCGGGACTAGCGGTTACTACAATGAGCAGTTCTTC. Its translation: CSARGGGTSGYYNEQFF.

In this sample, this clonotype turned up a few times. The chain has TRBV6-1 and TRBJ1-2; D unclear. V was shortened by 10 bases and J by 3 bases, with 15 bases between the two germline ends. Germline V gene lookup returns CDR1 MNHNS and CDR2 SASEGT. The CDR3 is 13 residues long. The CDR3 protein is CATLGWGDYGYTF. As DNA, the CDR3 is TGTGCCACCCTGGGGTGGGGTGACTATGGCTACACCTTC.

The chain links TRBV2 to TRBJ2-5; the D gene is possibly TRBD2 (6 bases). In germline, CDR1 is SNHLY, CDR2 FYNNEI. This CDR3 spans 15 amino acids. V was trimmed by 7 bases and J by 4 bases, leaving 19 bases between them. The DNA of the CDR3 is TGTGCCAGCACCGGAACTAGCATGATTTCAGAGACCCAGTACTTC. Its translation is CASTGTSMISETQYF. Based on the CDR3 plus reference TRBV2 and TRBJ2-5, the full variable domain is EPEVTQTPSHQVTQMGQEVILRCVPISNHLYFYWYRQILGQKVEFLVSFYNNEISEKSEIFDDQFSVERPDGSNFTLKIRSTKLEDSAMYFCASTGTSMISETQYFGPGTRLLVL.

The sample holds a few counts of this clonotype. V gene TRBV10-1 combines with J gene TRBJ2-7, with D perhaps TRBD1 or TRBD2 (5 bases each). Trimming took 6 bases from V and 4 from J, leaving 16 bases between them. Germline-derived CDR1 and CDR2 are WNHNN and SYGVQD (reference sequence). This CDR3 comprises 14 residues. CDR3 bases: TGCGCCAGCAGCGCAGACAGCGGCCGGTACGAGCAGTACTTC. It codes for CASSADSGRYEQYF.

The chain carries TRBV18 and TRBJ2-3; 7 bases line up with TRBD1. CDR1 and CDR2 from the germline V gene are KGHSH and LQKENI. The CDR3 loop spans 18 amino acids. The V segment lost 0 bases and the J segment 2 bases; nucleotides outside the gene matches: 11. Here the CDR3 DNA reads TGTGCCAGCTCACCACCCCGGGCAGGGGGAGAGAACACAGATACGCAGTATTTT. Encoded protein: CASSPPRAGGENTDTQYF.

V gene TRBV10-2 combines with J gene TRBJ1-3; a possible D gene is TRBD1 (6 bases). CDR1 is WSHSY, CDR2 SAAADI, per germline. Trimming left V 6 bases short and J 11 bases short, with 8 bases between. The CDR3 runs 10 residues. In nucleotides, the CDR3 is TGCGCCAGCAGAGGGGGATCCATATATTTT. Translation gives CASRGGSIYF.

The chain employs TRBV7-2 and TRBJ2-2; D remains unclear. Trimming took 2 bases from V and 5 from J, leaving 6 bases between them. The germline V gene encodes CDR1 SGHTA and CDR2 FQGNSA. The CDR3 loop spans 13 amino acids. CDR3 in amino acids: CASSLMRTGELFF. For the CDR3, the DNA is TGTGCCAGCAGCTTAATGCGTACCGGGGAGCTGTTTTTT.

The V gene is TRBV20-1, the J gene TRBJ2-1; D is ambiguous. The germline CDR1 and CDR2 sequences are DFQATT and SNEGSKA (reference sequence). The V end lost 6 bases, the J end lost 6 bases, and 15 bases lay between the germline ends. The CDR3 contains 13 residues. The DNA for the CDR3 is TGCAGTGCCAAAAGAGCAGTGGTCAATGAGCAGTTCTTC. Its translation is CSAKRAVVNEQFF.

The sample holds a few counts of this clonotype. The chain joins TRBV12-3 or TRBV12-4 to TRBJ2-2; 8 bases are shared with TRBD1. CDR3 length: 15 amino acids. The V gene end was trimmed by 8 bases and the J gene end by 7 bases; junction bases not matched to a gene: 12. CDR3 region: CASSIQGGAGGELFF. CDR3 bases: TGTGCCAGCTCGATACAGGGGGGAGCGGGCGGGGAGCTGTTTTTT.

CDR3 sequence reads: CATSRGQGDPNTIYF. The CDR3 DNA reads as TGTGCCACCAGCAGAGGACAGGGCGACCCAAACACCATATATTTT. The chain links TRBV15 to TRBJ1-3; 7 bases map to TRBD1. The CDR3 spans 15 residues. J was trimmed by 6 bases and V by 1 base; bases with no gene match: 6. Germline values: CDR1 LNHNV, CDR2 YYDKDF (reference sequence).

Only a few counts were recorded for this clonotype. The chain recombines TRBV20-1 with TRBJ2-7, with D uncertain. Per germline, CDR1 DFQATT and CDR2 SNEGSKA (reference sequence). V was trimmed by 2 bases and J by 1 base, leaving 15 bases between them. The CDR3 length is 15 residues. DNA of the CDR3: TGCAGTGCTAGACTCCACGCGGCCGGGTCCTACGAGCAGTACGTC. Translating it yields CSARLHAAGSYEQYV.

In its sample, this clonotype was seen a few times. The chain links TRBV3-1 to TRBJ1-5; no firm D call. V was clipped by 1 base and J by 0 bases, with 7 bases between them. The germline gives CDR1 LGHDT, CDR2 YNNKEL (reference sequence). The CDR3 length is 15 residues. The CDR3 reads CASSQGHSSNQPQHF. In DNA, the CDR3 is TGTGCCAGCAGCCAAGGGCATTCTAGCAATCAGCCCCAGCATTTT.

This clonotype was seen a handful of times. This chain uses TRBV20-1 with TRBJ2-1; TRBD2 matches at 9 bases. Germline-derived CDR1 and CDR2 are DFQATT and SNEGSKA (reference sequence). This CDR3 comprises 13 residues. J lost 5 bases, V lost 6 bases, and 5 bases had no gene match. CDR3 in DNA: TGCAGTGCAGACGCTAGCGGGAACAATGAGCAGTTCTTC. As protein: CSADASGNNEQFF.

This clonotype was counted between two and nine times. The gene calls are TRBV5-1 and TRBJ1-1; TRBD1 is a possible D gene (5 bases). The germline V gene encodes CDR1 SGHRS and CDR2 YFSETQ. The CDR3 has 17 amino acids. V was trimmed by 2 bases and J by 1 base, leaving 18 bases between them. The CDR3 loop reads CASSFSTGGEKNTEAFF. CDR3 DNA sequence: TGCGCCAGCAGCTTTTCGACGGGGGGAGAAAAGAACACTGAAGCTTTCTTT.

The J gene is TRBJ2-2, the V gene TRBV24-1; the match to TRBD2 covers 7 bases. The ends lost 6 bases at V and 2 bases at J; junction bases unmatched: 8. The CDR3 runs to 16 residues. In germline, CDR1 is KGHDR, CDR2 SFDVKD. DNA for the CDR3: TGTGCCACCAGTCAAAGGGAGGGCCTAAACACCGGGGAGCTGTTTTTT. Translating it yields CATSQREGLNTGELFF.

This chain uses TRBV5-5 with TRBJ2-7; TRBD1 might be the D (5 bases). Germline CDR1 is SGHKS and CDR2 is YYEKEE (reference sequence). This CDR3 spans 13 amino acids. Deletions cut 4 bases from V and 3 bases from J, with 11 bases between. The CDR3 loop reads CASSPGFFYEQYF. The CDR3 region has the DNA TGTGCCAGCAGCCCAGGGTTTTTCTACGAGCAGTACTTC.

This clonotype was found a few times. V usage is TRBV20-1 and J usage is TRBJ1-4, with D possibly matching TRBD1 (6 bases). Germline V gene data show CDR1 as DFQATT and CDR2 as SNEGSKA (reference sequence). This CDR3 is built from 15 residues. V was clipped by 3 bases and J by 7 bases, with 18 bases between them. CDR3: CSASHPRGRSEKLFF. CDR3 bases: TGCAGTGCTAGCCATCCCAGGGGAAGAAGTGAAAAACTGTTTTTT.

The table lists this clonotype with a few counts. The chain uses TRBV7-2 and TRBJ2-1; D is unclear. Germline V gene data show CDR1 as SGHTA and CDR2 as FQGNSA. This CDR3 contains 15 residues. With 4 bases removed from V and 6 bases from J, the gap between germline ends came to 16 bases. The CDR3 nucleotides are TGTGCCAGCAGCTATGTCAGACAACCCCTCAATGAGCAGTTCTTC. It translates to CASSYVRQPLNEQFF.

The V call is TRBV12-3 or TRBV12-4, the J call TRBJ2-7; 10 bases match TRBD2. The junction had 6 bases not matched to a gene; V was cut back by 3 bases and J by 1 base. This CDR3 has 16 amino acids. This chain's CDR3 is CASSFRASGGSYEQYF. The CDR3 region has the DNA TGTGCCAGCAGTTTTAGGGCTAGCGGGGGTTCCTACGAGCAGTACTTC.